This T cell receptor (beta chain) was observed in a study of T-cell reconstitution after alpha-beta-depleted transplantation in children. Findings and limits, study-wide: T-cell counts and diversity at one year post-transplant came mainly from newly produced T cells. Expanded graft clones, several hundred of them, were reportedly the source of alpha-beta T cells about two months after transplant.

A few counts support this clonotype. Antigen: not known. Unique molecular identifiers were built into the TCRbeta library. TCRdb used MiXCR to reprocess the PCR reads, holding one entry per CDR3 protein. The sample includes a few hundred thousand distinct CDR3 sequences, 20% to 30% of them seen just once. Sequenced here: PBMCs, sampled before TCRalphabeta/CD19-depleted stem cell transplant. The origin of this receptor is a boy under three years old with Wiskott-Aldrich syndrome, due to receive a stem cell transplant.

The CDR3 nucleotides are TGCAGTGCTAGGGACTCTGGCAATCAGCCCCAGCATTTT. This encodes CSARDSGNQPQHF. This chain joins TRBV20-1 and TRBJ1-5; no clear D. This CDR3 spans 13 amino acids. Trimming shortened V by 3 bases and J by 2 bases, and 8 bases separated the two germline ends. Germline V gene sequence: CDR1 DFQATT, CDR2 SNEGSKA (reference sequence).